This TCR beta chain is drawn from a study of T cells in Graves' hyperthyroidism and ophthalmopathy. Overall study results and limits: Ophthalmopathy could be told apart from stable hyperthyroidism with a 13 V-J model. Among clonotypes expanded in thyroid above 0.001, most were also found in blood.

Exclusions: uncontrolled infection, other autoimmune disease, pregnancy, lactation. Orbital computed tomography and thyroid ultrasound, together with serum TRAb and thyroxine and clinical symptoms, were used for diagnoses. TCR beta CDR3 region amplification was performed from RNA transcripts. Carried out on the TCR CDR3, a first-round RT-PCR used the HTBI primer set. TCRdb passed the multiplex PCR reads through MiXCR, listing each CDR3 protein once. The table lists around 34,000 distinct CDR3 sequences, roughly half of them singletons. Many counts were recorded for this clonotype. Its antigen is unknown. CDR3 size: 14 residues. Trimming cost V 5 bases and J 7 bases; bases outside gene matches: 7.

The genes are TRBV12-3 or TRBV12-4 and TRBJ2-1; 8 bases map to TRBD1. The sequencing input was blood. The clonotype comes from a woman aged 40 to 50 with Graves' ophthalmopathy. The CDR3 DNA reads as TGTGCCAGCAGTCCCGACAGGGGAAGGAATGAGCAGTTCTTC. Its protein product is CASSPDRGRNEQFF.